This TCR beta chain was recorded in a study of T cell responses to AZD1222 COVID-19 vaccine. V was trimmed by 4 bases and J by 10 bases, leaving 8 bases between them. The CDR3 is 11 amino acids. Germline V gene lookup returns CDR1 MNHEY and CDR2 SVGEGT. Note on this clone: Its target is unknown.

General study findings and limits: Spike was spanned by vaccine-associated CD4 TCRs, which were dominant at 160-218 and 743-854. Vaccination with two AZD1222 doses was followed by a rise in Spike-specific TCR breadth and depth.

Assay: immunoSEQ multiplex PCR; the TCRdb copy retains only in-frame clones and omits some. The table lists 130,000 to 150,000 clones, under 95% of them singletons. The chain joins TRBV6-2 or TRBV6-3 to TRBJ2-1; D uncertain. The sample consisted of peripheral blood, taken on day 0 of AZD1222 vaccination. The receptor was derived from an adult in good health. CDR3 nucleotides: TGTGCCAGCAGTTCCTTGTGGGAGCAGTTCTTC. Translation: CASSSLWEQFF.